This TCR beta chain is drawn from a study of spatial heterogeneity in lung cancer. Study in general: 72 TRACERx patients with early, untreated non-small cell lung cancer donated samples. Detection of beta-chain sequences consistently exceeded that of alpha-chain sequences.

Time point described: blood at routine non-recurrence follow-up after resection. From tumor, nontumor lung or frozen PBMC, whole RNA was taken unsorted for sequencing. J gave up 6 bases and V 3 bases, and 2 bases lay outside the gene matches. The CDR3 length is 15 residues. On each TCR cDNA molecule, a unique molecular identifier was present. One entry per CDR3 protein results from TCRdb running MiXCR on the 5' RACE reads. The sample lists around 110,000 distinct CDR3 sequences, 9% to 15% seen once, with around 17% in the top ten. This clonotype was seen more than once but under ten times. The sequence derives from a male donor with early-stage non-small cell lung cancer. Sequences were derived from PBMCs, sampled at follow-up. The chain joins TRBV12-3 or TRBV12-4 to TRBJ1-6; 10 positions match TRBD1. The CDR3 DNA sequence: TGTGCCAGCAGTTTCAGGACAGGGGGTAATTCACCCCTCCACTTT. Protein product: CASSFRTGGNSPLHF.